The next 17 T cell receptor beta chains were all read from a single sample in a study of T-cell reconstitution after alpha-beta-depleted transplantation in children. Unique molecular identifiers were used to barcode this TCRbeta library. TCRdb reanalysed the PCR reads using MiXCR and keeps one entry per CDR3 protein. The repertoire includes hundreds of thousands of distinct CDR3 sequences, under 20% of them detected once, and around 5.3% sits in the top ten. This sample comprised PBMCs, mostly from graft donor cells, obtained 360 days after TCRalphabeta/CD19-depleted stem cell transplant. These receptors were taken from a male patient between 5 and 17 years old who had a stem cell transplant for acute lymphoblastic leukemia, so the T cells may come from the graft donor.

V usage is TRBV6-1 and J usage is TRBJ2-3; no firm D call. This CDR3 region has 11 residues. Germline loops: CDR1 MNHNS, CDR2 SASEGT. Trimming left V 6 bases short and J 4 bases short, with 5 bases between. This CDR3 reads CASRRSDTQYF. The CDR3 bases are TGTGCCAGCAGAAGATCAGATACGCAGTATTTT.

This clonotype was counted a few times. J is TRBJ2-7 and V is TRBV5-1, with 9 bases aligning to TRBD2. Germline-derived CDR1 and CDR2 are SGHRS and YFSETQ. The CDR3 totals 15 residues. V gave up 4 bases and J gave up 3 bases; unmatched junction bases: 8. Here the CDR3 reads CASSRRSGGFYEQYF. In DNA, the CDR3 is TGCGCCAGCAGCAGACGTAGCGGGGGTTTCTACGAGCAGTACTTC.

The chain couples TRBV30 to TRBJ2-2; D is unresolved. Germline CDR1 and CDR2: GTSNPN and SVGIG (reference sequence). The CDR3 extends over 16 amino acids. The V end lost 2 bases, the J end lost 0 bases, and 13 bases lay between the germline ends. The CDR3 sequence is CAWSWEIFPNTGELFF. The DNA for the CDR3 is TGTGCCTGGAGTTGGGAAATATTTCCGAACACCGGGGAGCTGTTTTTT.

The sample holds many counts of this clonotype. The chain couples TRBV4-1 to TRBJ2-1; 8 bases map to TRBD1. The CDR3 has 15 residues. V gave up 4 bases and J gave up 7 bases; unmatched junction bases: 9. The germline V gene encodes CDR1 MGHRA and CDR2 YSYEKL. CDR3 sequence: CASSLSGQGGNEQFF. CDR3 bases: TGCGCCAGCAGCCTGTCCGGACAGGGTGGGAATGAGCAGTTCTTC.

The V gene is TRBV4-2, the J gene TRBJ2-2, with D possibly matching TRBD1 (6 bases). V dropped 4 bases and J dropped 3 bases, with 12 bases sitting between them. Germline V lookup: CDR1 LGHNA, CDR2 YNFKEQ. The CDR3 has 15 amino acids. The CDR3 DNA is TGTGCCAGCAGCCTACAGGGAGTGGACACCGGGGAGCTGTTTTTT. Translating it yields CASSLQGVDTGELFF.

There are a few counts of this clonotype. The rearrangement links TRBV18 to TRBJ1-5; D may be TRBD1 (5 bases). From germline, CDR1 is KGHSH and CDR2 LQKENI. This CDR3 comprises 16 residues. V was trimmed by 1 base and J by 2 bases, leaving 12 bases between them. The CDR3, as DNA: TGTGCCAGCTCACCACGGCAGGGAAGCGGCAATCAGCCCCAGCATTTT. Its translation is CASSPRQGSGNQPQHF.

This clonotype was observed a few times. The chain uses TRBV29-1 and TRBJ2-2; D may correspond to TRBD1 or TRBD2 (5 bases each). Germline CDR1 is SQVTM and CDR2 is ANQGSEA. CDR3 size: 13 residues. V was cut by 7 bases and J by 1 base, with 10 bases left in between. For the CDR3, the DNA is TGCAGCGGTGCGAGGGGGAACACCGGGGAGCTGTTTTTT. Its protein product is CSGARGNTGELFF.

The V and J genes are TRBV20-1 and TRBJ1-1; D gene uncertain. The CDR3 covers 13 residues. The V end lost 3 bases, the J end lost 1 base, and 9 bases lay between the germline ends. The germline V gene encodes CDR1 DFQATT and CDR2 SNEGSKA (reference sequence). The DNA for the CDR3 is TGCAGTGCTAGCCCCGTCGCGAACACTGAAGCTTTCTTT. This sequence encodes CSASPVANTEAFF.

The table lists this clonotype with a few counts. CDR3 in amino acids: CASSFYSVPGRDVAGETDTQYF. The CDR3 DNA is TGTGCCAGCAGTTTCTACTCTGTGCCGGGGAGGGATGTAGCCGGGGAGACAGATACGCAGTATTTT. The chain combines TRBV28 with TRBJ2-3; 7 bases are a match to TRBD2. V dropped 3 bases and J dropped 3; count of bases not matched to a gene: 27. The germline V gene has CDR1 MDHEN and CDR2 SYDVKM. The CDR3 has 22 amino acids. Together with reference TRBV28 and TRBJ2-3, the CDR3 gives the full variable domain: DVKVTQSSRYLVKRTGEKVFLECVQDMDHENMFWYRQDPGLGLRLIYFSYDVKMKEKGDIPEGYSVSREKKERFSLILESASTNQTSMYLCASSFYSVPGRDVAGETDTQYFGPGTRLTVL.

This clonotype was observed at least ten times. J is TRBJ1-5 and V is TRBV27; D call uncertain. Trimming removed 0 bases from V and 7 bases from J, with 7 bases in between. The germline gives CDR1 MNHEY, CDR2 SMNVEV (reference sequence). The CDR3 spans 13 residues. This CDR3 is CASSLSGYQPQHF. Here the CDR3 DNA reads TGTGCCAGCAGTTTATCTGGGTACCAGCCCCAGCATTTT.

This chain joins TRBV12-3 or TRBV12-4 and TRBJ2-7, with TRBD1 matching over 8 bases. The CDR3 covers 14 residues. J was trimmed by 5 bases and V by 3 bases; bases with no gene match: 6. CDR3: CASSFRQGIDEQYF. CDR3 coding DNA: TGTGCCAGCAGTTTTCGACAGGGGATCGACGAGCAGTACTTC.

The V gene is TRBV5-5, the J gene TRBJ1-6, with 9 bases matching TRBD1. This CDR3 contains 14 residues. CDR1 is SGHKS and CDR2 is YYEKEE in the germline V gene (reference sequence). V was pared by 4 bases and J by 7 bases, with 3 bases of the junction left unmatched. The CDR3 sequence is CASSTGTGNSPLHF. The DNA for the CDR3 is TGTGCCAGCAGCACCGGGACAGGGAATTCACCCCTCCACTTT.

A few counts support this clonotype. The chain couples TRBV5-1 to TRBJ1-2; TRBD1 might be the D (6 bases). Deletions cut 0 bases from V and 8 bases from J, with 14 bases between. This CDR3 has 14 residues. From germline, CDR1 is SGHRS and CDR2 YFSETQ. This CDR3 reads CASSLVLGAQGYTF. The CDR3 coding sequence is TGCGCCAGCAGCTTGGTCTTGGGGGCGCAAGGCTACACCTTC.

This clonotype was picked up many times. V and J are TRBV20-1 and TRBJ1-4; weak D call: TRBD1 (5 bases). V was cut by 0 bases and J by 8 bases, with 16 bases left in between. The CDR3 runs 15 residues. Germline V gene data show CDR1 as DFQATT and CDR2 as SNEGSKA (reference sequence). CDR3 residues: CSARDGGRPWEKLFF. The DNA for the CDR3 is TGCAGTGCTAGAGATGGGGGGAGGCCCTGGGAAAAACTGTTTTTT.

The gene calls are TRBV5-4 and TRBJ2-1; D unresolved. V was clipped by 1 base and J by 10 bases, with 12 bases between them. CDR1 is SGHNT, CDR2 YYREEE, per germline (reference sequence). The CDR3 consists of 13 residues. The CDR3 DNA is TGTGCCAGCAGCTTGACCCTAACGGAGGAGCAGTTCTTC. Translating gives CASSLTLTEEQFF.

The V and J genes are TRBV7-9 and TRBJ2-2, with TRBD1 matching over 7 bases. The V gene end was trimmed by 7 bases and the J gene end by 6 bases; junction bases not matched to a gene: 8. The length of the CDR3 is 14 residues. The germline gives CDR1 SEHNR, CDR2 FQNEAQ (reference sequence). CDR3 sequence reads: CASTEQGPPGELFF. CDR3 DNA: TGTGCCAGCACCGAACAGGGGCCGCCCGGGGAGCTGTTTTTT.

This sequence joins TRBV4-1 and TRBJ2-2; D might be TRBD2 (5 bases). The CDR3 runs to 16 residues. Germline lookup yields CDR1 MGHRA and CDR2 YSYEKL. V dropped 3 bases and J dropped 3 bases, with 14 bases sitting between them. CDR3 nucleotides: TGCGCCAGCAGCCACAAACCGGGAACCTACACCGGGGAGCTGTTTTTT. Its translation is CASSHKPGTYTGELFF.